This record covers a single T cell receptor (beta chain). Its antigen is unidentified. The record originates from a study of shared clonotypes between healthy human individuals. V was shortened by 0 bases and J by 2 bases, with 15 bases between the two germline ends. The CDR3 loop spans 16 amino acids. The study's findings and limits: Deeper or shallower sequencing was expected to change how clonotypes are shared among donors. Naive subsets generally had larger estimated richness than memory subsets.

Genomic DNA belonging to each subset was distributed in equal measure over several immunoSEQ plates. In replicate PCRs of sorted subsets, approximately 210 ng DNA, approximately 32,000 T cell genomes, was used. Clones were sequenced by immunoSEQ multiplex PCR, and TCRdb holds only the in-frame ones, with some missing. The table records millions of clones, around 94% of them present only once. The chain joins TRBV5-3 to TRBJ2-7, with D possibly being TRBD2 (6 bases). TRBV5-3 is identified as an open reading frame with a role that is uncertain. The specimen was naive CD4+ T cells sorted from blood. Subset described: CD45RA+ positively selected. This receptor was identified in a man younger than 35 in good health. The CDR3 DNA reads TGTGCCAGAAGCTTGGGTTTTCGCGGCGGGACCTACGAGCAGTACTTC. This translates into CARSLGFRGGTYEQYF.